This TCR beta chain was found in a study of lymphopenia after photon versus proton radiotherapy. Study-level points and caveats: Photon-treated patients lost naive T cells and TCR diversity; proton-treated stayed stable.

The V end was cut by 0 bases, the J end by 0 bases, with 10 bases between. The CDR3 extends over 16 amino acids. On this clone itself: Antigen: not known.

Some clones are missing from TCRdb's copy, which holds only in-frame ones; the method was immunoSEQ multiplex PCR. The table lists some 28,000 clones, roughly four fifths of them singletons, with under 35% in the top ten. The material sequenced was peripheral blood, taken from a patient treated with photon-based radiotherapy. The J gene is TRBJ2-1, the V gene TRBV5-7; no definite D call. TRBV5-7 has ORF status, its function being uncertain. This receptor was taken from a man aged 50 to 60 with gastric cancer. The CDR3: CASSLGPDSSYNEQFF. CDR3 bases: TGTGCCAGCAGCTTGGGCCCGGATAGCTCCTACAATGAGCAGTTCTTC.